The clone carrying this T cell receptor beta chain was picked up a small number of times. The sample belongs to a study of blood T cell repertoires in COVID-19. About the research overall: COVID-19 samples, acute and convalescent, were from the United States, Italy and Spain.

In the original workflow: Using reference gene primer amplification, nucleated cell counts were estimated. Measured with immunoSEQ multiplex PCR; TCRdb has only the in-frame clones, and not every one. The D gene and trimming were derived from the DNA, and the V and J assignments and clone size from that table. The sample gives about 350,000 clones, roughly 86% of which show up once; under 1.2% is in the top ten. The CDR3 runs 16 residues. With V trimmed by 3 bases and J by 4 bases, 12 bases remained unmatched. CDR1 GTSNPN and CDR2 SVGIG come from the germline V gene (reference sequence). The study recruited people aged roughly 18 to 95 years across roughly 23 US areas.

The V gene is TRBV30, the J gene TRBJ2-1; 7 bases agree with TRBD1. The TCR was taken from a woman aged 30 to 39 who had been exposed to COVID-19. The sample was PBMCs or T cells enriched from blood (not recorded which). In DNA form, the CDR3 reads TGTGCCTGGAGAAAAATCCGGGACAGTCTGTACAATGAGCAGTTCTTC. It specifies CAWRKIRDSLYNEQFF.